Presented here are 16 T cell receptor beta chains from one specimen sequenced in a study of blood T cell repertoires in COVID-19 (dated by TCRdb to the early 2020s). Library preparation employed the immunoSEQ multiplex PCR assay. This immuneACCESS table, as held by TCRdb, lists in-frame sequences with V and J called but not all clones. Of the missing ones, under half trace to an unresolved V gene in checked studies; the others have no known cause. The sample contains a few hundred thousand clones, around 85% of them found a single time. Clones ranked in the top ten supply 11% of the sample. Sequencing was performed on peripheral blood. The origin of the receptors is a woman aged 70-85 years with acute or convalescent COVID-19.

A word on this clone: The sample carries other DNA sequences with the same CDR3. The V gene is TRBV27, the J gene TRBJ1-5; D remains unclear. The V end was cut by 3 bases, the J end by 4 bases, with 7 bases between. CDR3 length equals 13 residues. Looked up from germline, CDR1 is MNHEY and CDR2 is SMNVEV (reference sequence). The CDR3 spells CASSFARNQPQHF. The CDR3 DNA sequence: TGTGCCAGCAGTTTCGCGCGAAATCAGCCCCAGCATTTT.

This sequence joins TRBV29-1 and TRBJ1-2, with a possible D match to TRBD1 (5 bases). Germline loops: CDR1 SQVTM, CDR2 ANQGSEA. This CDR3 contains 14 residues. Trimming shortened V by 5 bases and J by 2 bases, and 15 bases separated the two germline ends. CDR3 residues: CSVIPRGGNYGYTF. In DNA, the CDR3 is TGCAGCGTTATCCCCCGCGGGGGAAACTATGGCTACACCTTC.

The V gene is TRBV19, the J gene TRBJ1-4; D unclear. This CDR3 spans 14 amino acids. Germline CDR1 and CDR2: LNHDA and SQIVND (reference sequence). V lost 4 bases and J lost 3, with 9 bases in between. CDR3 DNA: TGTGCCAGTAGTAGGGAAGCGGCTAATGAAAAACTGTTTTTT. Translating it yields CASSREAANEKLFF.

The V gene is TRBV6-5, the J gene TRBJ1-1; D remains unclear. The germline V gene encodes CDR1 MNHEY and CDR2 SVGAGI. There are 14 residues in the CDR3. Between the trimmed V and J ends, which lost 2 bases and 0 bases, there was a span of 7 bases. The CDR3 here is CASSYRALNTEAFF. The CDR3 nucleotides read TGTGCCAGCAGTTACCGCGCGTTGAACACTGAAGCTTTCTTT.

This clone was found a few times. The chain carries TRBV2 and TRBJ2-7; tentative D call: TRBD1 (5 bases). V was clipped by 8 bases and J by 6 bases, with 11 bases between them. In germline, CDR1 is SNHLY, CDR2 FYNNEI. The CDR3 is made up of 11 amino acids. The CDR3 sequence: CASQGYREQYF. In DNA, the CDR3 is TGTGCCAGCCAGGGTTACCGCGAGCAGTACTTC.

The chain couples TRBV29-1 to TRBJ2-7; 8 bases agree with TRBD1. The junction had 10 bases not matched to a gene; V was cut back by 4 bases and J by 5 bases. This CDR3 has 14 amino acids. CDR1 is SQVTM and CDR2 is ANQGSEA in the germline V gene. Here the CDR3 reads CSVGKRTGYHEQYF. For the CDR3, the DNA is TGCAGCGTTGGTAAGAGGACAGGGTATCACGAGCAGTACTTC.

Note on this clone: Different DNA sequences within this sample yield the same CDR3. The gene calls are TRBV12-3 or TRBV12-4 and TRBJ1-1; D is unresolved. The CDR3 extends over 12 amino acids. V lost 2 bases, J lost 4 bases, and 5 bases lay in between. CDR3 loop: CASSLSGTEAFF. CDR3 DNA sequence: TGTGCCAGCAGTTTATCGGGCACTGAAGCTTTCTTT.

For the CDR3, the DNA is TGTGCCAGCGGTGGCAGCTCCTACGAGCAGTACTTC. Amino acids: CASGGSSYEQYF. V is TRBV6-1 and J is TRBJ2-7; D remains unclear. V was pared by 8 bases and J by 0 bases, with 8 bases between. Germline loops: CDR1 MNHNS, CDR2 SASEGT. The CDR3 is 12 residues long.

This clone was seen a handful of times. The chain has TRBV10-3 and TRBJ1-5; D gene uncertain. CDR3 size: 16 residues. V gave up 3 bases and J gave up 3 bases, with 15 bases separating them. Looked up from germline, CDR1 is ENHRY and CDR2 is SYGVKD. CDR3 in DNA: TGTGCCATCAGTGATCAGGATCCCTTAGTCAATCAGCCCCAGCATTTT. Residues: CAISDQDPLVNQPQHF.

The J gene is TRBJ1-1, the V gene TRBV5-1; a weak D match, TRBD1 (5 bases). The CDR3 runs 13 residues. V was pared by 4 bases and J by 3 bases, with 10 bases between. Germline V gives CDR1 SGHRS, CDR2 YFSETQ. This chain's CDR3 is CASSLSGDTEAFF. The CDR3, as DNA: TGCGCCAGCAGCCTGTCGGGGGACACTGAAGCTTTCTTT.

J is TRBJ1-2 and V is TRBV7-9; D call uncertain. The CDR3 has 15 amino acids. The germline V gene has CDR1 SEHNR and CDR2 FQNEAQ (reference sequence). V lost 1 base and J lost 0, with 9 bases in between. This chain's CDR3 is CASSLGDTTNYGYTF. The CDR3 nucleotides are TGTGCCAGCAGCTTAGGAGACACCACTAACTATGGCTACACCTTC. The whole variable domain, filled in from reference TRBV7-9 and TRBJ1-2, reads DTGVSQNPRHKITKRGQNVTFRCDPISEHNRLYWYRQTLGQGPEFLTYFQNEAQLEKSRLLSDRFSAERPKGSFSTLEIQRTEQGDSAMYLCASSLGDTTNYGYTFGSGTRLTVV.

There are a few counts of this clone. The chain links TRBV7-9 to TRBJ2-2, with D possibly being TRBD2 (5 bases). Germline V CDR1 and CDR2: SEHNR, FQNEAQ (reference sequence). This CDR3 is built from 16 residues. The germline V and J ends were trimmed by 3 bases and 4 bases, with 15 bases remaining between them. In DNA form, the CDR3 reads TGTGCCAGCAGCTTTATTCGGGAATGGAGCACCGGGGAGCTGTTTTTT. Encoded protein: CASSFIREWSTGELFF. Filled out from reference TRBV7-9 and TRBJ2-2, the complete variable domain reads DTGVSQNPRHKITKRGQNVTFRCDPISEHNRLYWYRQTLGQGPEFLTYFQNEAQLEKSRLLSDRFSAERPKGSFSTLEIQRTEQGDSAMYLCASSFIREWSTGELFFGEGSRLTVL.

V is TRBV6-2 or TRBV6-3 and J is TRBJ2-1, with 7 nucleotides matching TRBD2. CDR3 size: 16 residues. Germline CDR1 and CDR2: MNHEY and SVGEGT. V was pared by 5 bases and J by 1 base, with 8 bases of the junction left unmatched. CDR3 coding DNA: TGTGCCAGCAGTCGCAGGGAGGGGTTATCCTACAATGAGCAGTTCTTC. It specifies CASSRREGLSYNEQFF.

This sequence joins TRBV7-9 and TRBJ1-4; D perhaps matches TRBD1 (6 bases). Trimming cost V 5 bases and J 2 bases, with 9 bases left between them. CDR1 is SEHNR and CDR2 is FQNEAQ in the germline V gene (reference sequence). CDR3 length: 14 residues. The CDR3 here is CASSQGLTNEKLFF. CDR3 in DNA: TGTGCCAGCAGCCAGGGGCTGACTAATGAAAAACTGTTTTTT.

V usage is TRBV7-9 and J usage is TRBJ2-1, with D perhaps TRBD2 (6 bases). The CDR3 sequence is 16 residues long. V gave up 0 bases and J gave up 3 bases, with 12 bases separating them. The germline gives CDR1 SEHNR, CDR2 FQNEAQ (reference sequence). The CDR3 nucleotides read TGTGCCAGCAGCTTAGCAGCGGCTAGCGTCTACAATGAGCAGTTCTTC. It yields the protein CASSLAAASVYNEQFF.

This sequence joins TRBV5-1 and TRBJ2-1, with D tentatively TRBD2 (5 bases). V lost 4 bases to trimming and J lost 1 base, with 12 bases between them. The CDR3 spans 15 residues. The V gene's germline CDR1 is SGHRS and CDR2 YFSETQ. This CDR3 is CASSRERGSYNEQFF. The DNA of the CDR3 is TGCGCCAGCAGCCGCGAACGAGGGTCCTACAATGAGCAGTTCTTC.